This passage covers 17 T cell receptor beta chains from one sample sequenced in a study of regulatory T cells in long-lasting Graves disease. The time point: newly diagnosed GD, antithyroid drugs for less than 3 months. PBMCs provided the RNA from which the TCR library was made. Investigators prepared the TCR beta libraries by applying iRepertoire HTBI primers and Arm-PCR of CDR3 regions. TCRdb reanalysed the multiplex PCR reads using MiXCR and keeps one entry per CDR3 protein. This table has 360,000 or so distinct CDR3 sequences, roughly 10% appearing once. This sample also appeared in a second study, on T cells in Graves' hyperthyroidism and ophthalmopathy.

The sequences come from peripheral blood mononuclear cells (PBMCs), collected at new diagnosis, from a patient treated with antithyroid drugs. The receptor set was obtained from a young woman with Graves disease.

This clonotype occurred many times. The CDR3 spells CASSLGLAGVDTQYF. The CDR3 DNA is TGCGCCAGCAGCCTTGGACTAGCGGGAGTAGATACGCAGTATTTT. The rearrangement joins TRBV5-1 to TRBJ2-3; 13 positions agree with TRBD2. The germline V gene encodes CDR1 SGHRS and CDR2 YFSETQ. The length of the CDR3 is 15 residues. After removal of 4 bases from V and 5 bases from J, the junction contained 4 bases not matched to a gene.

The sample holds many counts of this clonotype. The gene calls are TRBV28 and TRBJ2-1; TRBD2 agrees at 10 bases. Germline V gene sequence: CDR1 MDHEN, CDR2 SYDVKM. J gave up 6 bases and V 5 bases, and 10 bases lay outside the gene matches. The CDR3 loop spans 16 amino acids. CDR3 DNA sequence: TGTGCCAGCAGTCGGAGCGGGAGGGGGACGGGCAATGAGCAGTTCTTC. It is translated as CASSRSGRGTGNEQFF.

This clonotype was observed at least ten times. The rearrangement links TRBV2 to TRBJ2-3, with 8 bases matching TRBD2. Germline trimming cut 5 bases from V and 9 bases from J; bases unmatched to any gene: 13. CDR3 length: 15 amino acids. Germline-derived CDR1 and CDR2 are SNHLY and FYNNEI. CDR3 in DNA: TGTGCCAGCAGTCTTTACCTAGGAGCGGGGGACACGCAGTATTTT. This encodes CASSLYLGAGDTQYF.

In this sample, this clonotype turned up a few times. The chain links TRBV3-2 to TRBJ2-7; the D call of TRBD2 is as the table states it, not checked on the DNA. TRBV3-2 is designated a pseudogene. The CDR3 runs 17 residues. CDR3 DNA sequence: TGTGCCAGCCGAGGACGGACTCACTTAGCGGGTCTCTACGAGCAGTACTTC. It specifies CASRGRTHLAGLYEQYF.

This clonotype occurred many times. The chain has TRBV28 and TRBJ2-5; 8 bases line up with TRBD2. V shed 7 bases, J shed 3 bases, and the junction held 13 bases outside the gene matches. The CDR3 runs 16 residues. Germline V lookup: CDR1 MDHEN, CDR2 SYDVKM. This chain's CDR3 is CASNILAGKAKETQYF. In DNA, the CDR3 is TGTGCCAGCAATATTTTAGCGGGAAAGGCCAAAGAGACCCAGTACTTC.

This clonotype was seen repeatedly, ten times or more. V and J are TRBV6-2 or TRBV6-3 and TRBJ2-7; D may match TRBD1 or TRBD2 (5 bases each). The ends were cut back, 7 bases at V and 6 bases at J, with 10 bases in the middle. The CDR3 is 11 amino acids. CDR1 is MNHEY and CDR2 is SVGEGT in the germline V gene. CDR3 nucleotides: TGTGCCAGCACAAATGGGGGCGAGCAGTACGTC. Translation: CASTNGGEQYV.

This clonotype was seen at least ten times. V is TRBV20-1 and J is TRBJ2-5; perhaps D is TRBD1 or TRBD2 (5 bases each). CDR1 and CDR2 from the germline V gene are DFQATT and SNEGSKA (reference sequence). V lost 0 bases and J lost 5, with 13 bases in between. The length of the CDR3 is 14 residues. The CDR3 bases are TGCAGTGCTAGAGAGGGGGACGTAAGGGAGACCCAGTACTTC. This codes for CSAREGDVRETQYF.

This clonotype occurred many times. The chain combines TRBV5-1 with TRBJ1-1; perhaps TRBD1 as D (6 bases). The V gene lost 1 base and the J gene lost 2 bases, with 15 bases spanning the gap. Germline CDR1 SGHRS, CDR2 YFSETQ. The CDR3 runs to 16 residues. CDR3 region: CASSLTFRGTNTEAFF. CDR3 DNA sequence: TGCGCCAGCAGCTTGACCTTTCGGGGGACAAACACTGAAGCTTTCTTT.

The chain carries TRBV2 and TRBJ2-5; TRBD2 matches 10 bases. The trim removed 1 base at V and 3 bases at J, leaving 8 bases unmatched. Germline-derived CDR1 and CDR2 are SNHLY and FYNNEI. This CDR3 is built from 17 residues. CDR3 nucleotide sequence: TGTGCCAGCAGTGAAGAGGCTAGCGGGGGCTACGAAGAGACCCAGTACTTC. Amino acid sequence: CASSEEASGGYEETQYF.

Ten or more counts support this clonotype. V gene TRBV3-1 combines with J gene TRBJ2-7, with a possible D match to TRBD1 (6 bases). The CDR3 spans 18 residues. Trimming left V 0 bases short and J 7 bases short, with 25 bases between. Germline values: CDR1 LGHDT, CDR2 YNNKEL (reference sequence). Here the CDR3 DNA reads TGTGCCAGCAGCCAAGATCTCTTTGCGGACAGCAACCTTTGGGAGCAGTACTTC. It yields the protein CASSQDLFADSNLWEQYF.

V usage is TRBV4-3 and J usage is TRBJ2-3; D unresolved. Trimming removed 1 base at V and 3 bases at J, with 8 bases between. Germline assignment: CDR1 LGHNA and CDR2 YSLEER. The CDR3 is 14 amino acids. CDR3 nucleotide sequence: TGCGCCAGCAGCCAAGGAGTCTTTACAGATACGCAGTATTTT. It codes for CASSQGVFTDTQYF.

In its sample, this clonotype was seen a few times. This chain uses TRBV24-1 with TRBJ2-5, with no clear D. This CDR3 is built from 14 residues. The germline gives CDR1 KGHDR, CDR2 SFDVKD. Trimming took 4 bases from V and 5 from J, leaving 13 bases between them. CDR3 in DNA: TGTGCCACCAGTGACCCTCATACCCCCGAGACCCAGTACTTC. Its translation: CATSDPHTPETQYF.

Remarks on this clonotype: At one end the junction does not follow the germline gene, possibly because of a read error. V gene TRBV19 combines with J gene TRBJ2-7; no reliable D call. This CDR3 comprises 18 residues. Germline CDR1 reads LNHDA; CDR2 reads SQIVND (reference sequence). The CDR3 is CASSIRSCAERKKFPLHF. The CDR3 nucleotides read TGTGCCAGTAGTATAAGGAGCTGTGCAGAGAGAAAGAAGTTTCCCCTCCACTTC. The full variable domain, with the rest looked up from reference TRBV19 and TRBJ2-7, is DGGITQSPKYLFRKEGQNVTLSCEQNLNHDAMYWYRQDPGQGLRLIYYSQIVNDFQKGDIAEGYSVSREKKESFPLTVTSAQKNPTAFYLCASSIRSCAERKKFPLHFGPGTRLTVT.

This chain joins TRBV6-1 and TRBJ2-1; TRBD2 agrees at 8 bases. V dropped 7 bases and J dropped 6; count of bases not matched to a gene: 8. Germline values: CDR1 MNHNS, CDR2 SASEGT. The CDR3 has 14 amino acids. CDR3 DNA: TGTGCCAGCACCAACGGGGGGGGTACCAATGAGCAGTTCTTC. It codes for CASTNGGGTNEQFF.

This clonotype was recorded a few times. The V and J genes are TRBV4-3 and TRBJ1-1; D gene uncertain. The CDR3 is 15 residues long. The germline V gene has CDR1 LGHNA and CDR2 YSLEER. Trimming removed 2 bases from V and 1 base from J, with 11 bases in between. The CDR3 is CASSQRWGTNTEAFF. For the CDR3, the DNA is TGCGCCAGCAGCCAACGTTGGGGAACGAACACTGAAGCTTTCTTT.

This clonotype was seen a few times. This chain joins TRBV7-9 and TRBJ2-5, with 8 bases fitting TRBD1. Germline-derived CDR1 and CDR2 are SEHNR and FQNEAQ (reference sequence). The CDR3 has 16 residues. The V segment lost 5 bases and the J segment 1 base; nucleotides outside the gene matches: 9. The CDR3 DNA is TGTGCCAGCAGCCCCCGGGACAGGAAGCTCCAAGAGACCCAGTACTTC. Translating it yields CASSPRDRKLQETQYF.

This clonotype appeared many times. In DNA, the CDR3 is TGTGCCAGCAGTCCGGGACAGGGGGCTCTATGGTCACAAGAGACCCAGTACTTC. It is translated as CASSPGQGALWSQETQYF. This chain connects TRBV27 to TRBJ2-5; 12 nucleotides match TRBD1. From germline, CDR1 is MNHEY and CDR2 SMNVEV (reference sequence). The ends lost 5 bases at V and 2 bases at J; junction bases unmatched: 12. This CDR3 spans 18 amino acids.